The next 14 T cell receptor beta chains were all read from a single sample in a study of cytomegalovirus exposure and HLA in healthy donors. Both 60 Vbeta primers and 13 Jbeta primers went into the PCR. The protocol was immunoSEQ multiplex PCR, while the TCRdb copy is restricted to in-frame clones and leaves out a portion. Found here are about 93,000 clones, about four fifths of them singletons; the top ten hold about 6.8%. Sequencing was performed on PBMCs. All receptors come from a man aged 30-40 years in good health and CMV-seronegative.

The gene calls are TRBV18 and TRBJ1-1; 7 bases match TRBD1. This CDR3 is built from 15 residues. The V gene's germline CDR1 is KGHSH and CDR2 LQKENI. Trimming removed 3 bases from V and 4 bases from J; junction bases left unmatched: 8. The CDR3 region is CASSPKNRGVTEAFF. The CDR3, as DNA: TGTGCCAGCTCACCGAAGAACAGGGGCGTCACTGAAGCTTTCTTT.

The rearrangement uses TRBV5-1 and TRBJ2-7; 12 bases fit TRBD1. Germline CDR1 and CDR2: SGHRS and YFSETQ. Germline trimming cut 4 bases from V and 9 bases from J; bases unmatched to any gene: 11. The CDR3 is 15 residues long. The DNA of the CDR3 is TGCGCCAGCAGCGGAACCGGGACAGGGGGCGATACGCAGTACTTC. Protein: CASSGTGTGGDTQYF.

V gene TRBV5-5 combines with J gene TRBJ2-1; 10 bases are a match to TRBD2. Per germline, CDR1 SGHKS and CDR2 YYEKEE (reference sequence). J was trimmed by 2 bases and V by 4 bases; bases with no gene match: 6. The CDR3 covers 16 residues. CDR3 DNA sequence: TGTGCCAGCAGCCCAACTAGCGGGGTGACCTACAATGAGCAGTTCTTC. Protein sequence: CASSPTSGVTYNEQFF.

The chain uses TRBV18 and TRBJ2-7; 11 nucleotides agree with TRBD2. CDR3 length equals 15 residues. Trimming at V came to 4 bases and at J to 4 bases, leaving 6 bases not matched to a gene. Germline V gene sequence: CDR1 KGHSH, CDR2 LQKENI. The CDR3 sequence: CASSLLAGATYEQYF. In DNA form, the CDR3 reads TGTGCCAGCTCACTACTAGCGGGGGCCACTTACGAGCAGTACTTC.

Of note for this clone: Germline and junction disagree at one end, which may indicate a read error. The DNA of the CDR3 is TGTGCCAGCAGTTTAAGGTTCAACAGTGAAGCTTTCTTT. It codes for CASSLRFNSEAFF. The chain couples TRBV27 to TRBJ1-1; D remains ambiguous. CDR3 length: 13 residues. The germline CDR1 and CDR2 sequences are MNHEY and SMNVEV (reference sequence).

This clone showed up just once. The chain couples TRBV29-1 to TRBJ1-1; no firm D call. Germline assignment: CDR1 SQVTM and CDR2 ANQGSEA. V was shortened by 5 bases and J by 0 bases, with 4 bases between the two germline ends. This CDR3 has 11 amino acids. The CDR3 DNA follows: TGCAGCGTTCTAATGAACACTGAAGCTTTCTTT. Its protein is CSVLMNTEAFF.

The V call is TRBV10-2, the J call TRBJ1-3; no reliable D call. V was cut by 4 bases and J by 3 bases, with 13 bases left in between. The germline CDR1 and CDR2 sequences are WSHSY and SAAADI. The CDR3 is 15 amino acids. The CDR3 region is CASSVGLDGGNTIYF. The CDR3 DNA reads TGCGCCAGCAGTGTGGGCCTTGACGGTGGAAACACCATATATTTT.

This clone was detected only once. DNA of the CDR3: TGCGCCAGCAGCGCCTTAGCAGTCAATGAGCAGTTCTTC. Its protein is CASSALAVNEQFF. The chain joins TRBV5-1 to TRBJ2-1; D not resolved. The length of the CDR3 is 13 residues. The V end lost 4 bases, the J end lost 6 bases, and 11 bases lay between the germline ends. Germline CDR1 and CDR2: SGHRS and YFSETQ.

The chain recombines TRBV30 with TRBJ1-1; D perhaps matches TRBD1 (6 bases). Germline CDR1 GTSNPN, CDR2 SVGIG (reference sequence). V was shortened by 1 base and J by 1 base, with 16 bases between the two germline ends. The CDR3 is made up of 16 amino acids. CDR3 in amino acids: CAWSEGRGRGNTEAFF. In nucleotides, the CDR3 is TGTGCCTGGAGTGAGGGCAGGGGAAGGGGGAACACTGAAGCTTTCTTT.

The gene calls are TRBV19 and TRBJ1-1, with D tentatively TRBD1 (5 bases). Germline lookup yields CDR1 LNHDA and CDR2 SQIVND (reference sequence). This CDR3 contains 14 residues. With 5 bases removed from V and 3 bases from J, the gap between germline ends came to 13 bases. The CDR3 spells CASSYGREDTEAFF. The DNA for the CDR3 is TGTGCCAGTAGTTACGGCAGGGAGGACACTGAAGCTTTCTTT.

The chain is built from TRBV7-2 and TRBJ2-3, with TRBD2 matching 9 bases. Germline CDR1 and CDR2: SGHTA and FQGNSA. This CDR3 has 16 amino acids. V shed 6 bases, J shed 3 bases, and the junction held 10 bases outside the gene matches. The CDR3 nucleotides read TGTGCCAGCAGAAGGCTAGCGGGACCTTTAACAGATACGCAGTATTTT. Amino acid sequence: CASRRLAGPLTDTQYF. The whole variable domain, remainder taken from reference TRBV7-2 and TRBJ2-3, is GAGVSQSPSNKVTEKGKDVELRCDPISGHTALYWYRQSLGQGLEFLIYFQGNSAPDKSGLPSDRFSAERTGGSVSTLTIQRTQQEDSAVYLCASRRLAGPLTDTQYFGPGTRLTVL.

The V and J genes are TRBV28 and TRBJ1-1; weak D call: TRBD1 (6 bases). The CDR3 extends over 15 amino acids. V was clipped by 2 bases and J by 5 bases, with 15 bases between them. Germline loops: CDR1 MDHEN, CDR2 SYDVKM. CDR3 region: CASSLAGGVGTEAFF. The CDR3 DNA follows: TGTGCCAGCAGTTTAGCGGGGGGCGTGGGGACTGAAGCTTTCTTT.

This clone has a handful of counts. The chain has TRBV6-4 and TRBJ2-1, with D maybe TRBD2 (5 bases). The germline gives CDR1 MRHNA, CDR2 SNTAGT. V was clipped by 4 bases and J by 0 bases, with 7 bases between them. There are 14 residues in the CDR3. CDR3 sequence reads: CASSAGSSYNEQFF. The CDR3 coding sequence is TGTGCCAGCAGTGCGGGAAGCTCCTACAATGAGCAGTTCTTC.

This clone was seen a single time. The chain has TRBV14 and TRBJ1-6; D remains ambiguous. V lost 0 bases and J lost 10, with 10 bases in between. Germline values: CDR1 SGHDN, CDR2 FVKESK. This CDR3 comprises 14 residues. The CDR3 region has the DNA TGTGCCAGCAGCCAAGAGCGTCGCGGGTCACCCCTCCACTTT. It encodes CASSQERRGSPLHF.